This T cell receptor (beta chain) was identified in a study of vaccination effects on CD4 cells after COVID-19. Assay used: immunoSEQ multiplex PCR; TCRdb lists only in-frame clones, some missing. The sample consists of tens of thousands of clones, approximately 73% of them appearing once. Antigen-specific CD4+ T cells were expanded (with viral peptide pools) by the ViraFEST assay ahead of sequencing. An approximately 10-day culture period preceded the isolation of CD4+ T cells. Of the BNT162b2 and mRNA-1273 vaccines, participants received two doses of one or the other. The V and J ends lost 3 bases and 7 bases, in that order; junction bases with no gene match: 3. This CDR3 is 13 amino acids long. In the case of this clone: Its antigen remains unidentified.

The sample was CD4+ T cells from PBMCs cultured with HCoV-229E spike peptides, taken after COVID-19 vaccination. The gene calls are TRBV12-3 or TRBV12-4 and TRBJ1-5, with 7 bases matching TRBD1. The sequence was collected from a human donor who received a COVID-19 vaccine. This CDR3 reads CASSLAGGQPQHF. The CDR3 DNA is TGTGCCAGCAGTTTGGCAGGGGGACAGCCCCAGCATTTT.